This T cell receptor (beta chain) was documented in a study of T cells after yellow fever vaccination. Study-wide context: The authors prepared low-cell-number fractions using SMART-Seq v4 Ultra Low Input.

Whole-study results and caveats: The study found a weaker secondary response that peaked faster, day 5 versus 15.

This clonotype was detected ten times or more. Antigen specificity is unknown. They built TCR cDNA with 5'RACE template switching, a step that put in a universal primer site and UMIs. In TCRdb, the 5' RACE reads were re-called with MiXCR into one record per CDR3 protein. The sample carries about 250,000 distinct CDR3 sequences, more than 3.5% recorded once. CDR1 and CDR2 (germline): SGHTA, FQGNSA. Trimming at V came to 5 bases and at J to 3 bases, leaving 3 bases not matched to a gene. The CDR3 has 13 residues. V gene TRBV7-2 combines with J gene TRBJ2-5; 7 bases are shared with TRBD2. This specimen consisted of PBMCs, obtained 15 days after the yellow fever booster vaccination. This TCR came from a man between 18 and 35 years old who received the YFV17D yellow fever vaccine. This CDR3 is CASSRGREETQYF. Here the CDR3 DNA reads TGTGCCAGCAGCCGAGGGAGGGAAGAGACCCAGTACTTC.